These T cell receptor beta chains were read from a single sample in a study of early T cells in non-severe SARS-CoV-2 infection. TCRdb ran MiXCR on the 5' RACE reads and lists one entry per CDR3 protein. Of about 90,000 distinct CDR3 sequences in the sample, around 12% were seen once. The input for sequencing was whole blood, taken at baseline. The receptors here all came from an adult who was a healthcare worker with PCR-confirmed SARS-CoV-2 infection or an uninfected control (not recorded which). CDR3s include the opening cysteine and the closing phenylalanine or tryptophan. The D gene is left open where the match is weak. Clone size, where shown, is once, few, many, or a class for clones that have expanded.

V	J	size	D	CDR3	DNA
TRBV3-1	TRBJ1-2	-	-	CASSQDIGDYGYTF	TGTGCCAGCAGCCAAGATATCGGGGACTATGGCTACACCTTC
TRBV6-2/TRBV6-3	TRBJ2-1	few	TRBD1	CASSRGGQGGNEQFF	TGTGCCAGCAGTAGGGGAGGACAGGGAGGAAATGAGCAGTTCTTC
TRBV9	TRBJ2-1	-	TRBD2	CASSVVSSGSGNEQFF	TGTGCCAGCAGCGTAGTCAGTAGCGGGAGTGGGAATGAGCAGTTCTTC
TRBV29-1	TRBJ2-7	-	-	CSVRLQSDEQYF	TGCAGCGTTCGTCTACAGTCTGACGAGCAGTACTTC
TRBV7-2	TRBJ2-4	many	TRBD1	CASSFHRGPKNIQYF	TGTGCCAGCAGCTTTCACAGGGGTCCCAAAAACATTCAGTACTTC
TRBV20-1	TRBJ2-1	-	-	CSAREIDNEQFF	TGCAGTGCTAGAGAGATTGACAATGAGCAGTTCTTC
TRBV5-4	TRBJ1-2	-	TRBD1	CASSYPDRGGYGYTF	TGTGCCAGCAGCTACCCTGACAGGGGCGGATATGGCTACACCTTC
TRBV7-2	TRBJ2-7	many	-	CASILPNSYEQYF	TGTGCCAGCATCCTGCCTAATTCGTACGAGCAGTACTTC
TRBV6-1	TRBJ1-1	few	TRBD1	CASIRGRTGNMNTEAFF	TGTGCCAGCATTCGGGGAAGGACAGGTAACATGAACACTGAAGCTTTCTTT
TRBV30	TRBJ1-2	few	-	CAWSGMQARRDF	TGTGCCTGGAGTGGGATGCAGGCCAGGAGAGACTTC
TRBV2	TRBJ2-3	few	-	CARSAGSTDTQYF	TGTGCCAGATCGGCGGGCAGCACAGATACGCAGTATTTT
TRBV12-3/TRBV12-4	TRBJ1-1	few	-	CASSPLGVEAFF	TGTGCCAGCAGCCCCTTGGGGGTGGAAGCTTTCTTT
TRBV12-3/TRBV12-4	TRBJ1-1	few	TRBD1	CASKRTGGVAEAFF	TGTGCCAGCAAGCGGACAGGCGGTGTAGCTGAAGCTTTCTTT
TRBV13	TRBJ2-7	few	-	CASSLRLVGEQYF	TGTGCCAGCAGCTTAAGGTTGGTCGGTGAGCAGTACTTC
TRBV14	TRBJ2-3	-	TRBD1	CASSQVQGARNTQYF	TGTGCCAGCAGCCAAGTCCAGGGGGCGAGGAATACGCAGTATTTT
TRBV3-1	TRBJ1-5	few	-	CASSRGHYSNQPQHF	TGTGCCAGCAGCCGCGGACACTATAGCAATCAGCCCCAGCATTTT
TRBV7-2	TRBJ2-1	many	-	CASSLEGAGSYNEQFF	TGTGCCAGCAGCTTAGAAGGGGCCGGTTCCTACAATGAGCAGTTCTTC
TRBV10-3	TRBJ2-5	many	-	CAISVAGTQDQETQYF	TGTGCCATCAGTGTGGCTGGGACACAAGACCAAGAGACCCAGTACTTC
TRBV5-4	TRBJ2-1	-	TRBD2	CASSLEAGGREQFF	TGTGCCAGCAGCTTGGAGGCGGGAGGGCGTGAGCAGTTCTTC
TRBV11-3	TRBJ2-1	-	TRBD2	CASSRSLAGARSYNEQFF	TGTGCCAGCAGCCGCTCATTGGCGGGAGCCCGCTCCTACAATGAGCAGTTCTTC
TRBV20-1	TRBJ1-5	-	TRBD1	CSASGGGRNQPQHF	TGCAGTGCTAGCGGAGGGGGCCGAAATCAGCCCCAGCATTTT
TRBV2	TRBJ1-2	many	TRBD1	CASHPDPGGPGYTF	TGTGCCAGCCACCCCGACCCAGGGGGCCCTGGCTACACCTTC
TRBV29-1	TRBJ2-7	-	TRBD1	CSVWGGGQGVEQYF	TGCAGCGTGTGGGGCGGGGGACAGGGAGTCGAGCAGTACTTC
TRBV19	TRBJ2-2	few	-	CASSTGTYTGELFF	TGTGCCAGTAGTACCGGGACTTACACCGGGGAGCTGTTTTTT
TRBV6-6	TRBJ2-2	many	-	CASRTGHGANTGELFF	TGTGCCAGCAGAACAGGGCACGGGGCCAACACCGGGGAGCTGTTTTTT
TRBV6-5	TRBJ1-2	-	-	CASSYPTIPDSEHRSYTF	TGTGCCAGCAGTTACCCAACCATCCCGGACAGCGAACACCGAAGCTACACCTTC
TRBV12-3/TRBV12-4	TRBJ1-1	-	-	CASSFPGNTEAFF	TGTGCCAGCAGTTTCCCAGGGAACACTGAAGCTTTCTTT
TRBV20-1	TRBJ2-7	many	-	CSARFPRDEYF	TGCAGTGCTAGGTTCCCGAGGGACGAGTACTTC
TRBV11-2	TRBJ2-7	-	-	CASRPGFYDEQYF	TGTGCCAGCAGACCAGGGTTTTACGACGAGCAGTACTTC
TRBV4-1	TRBJ2-6	many	-	CASSQVAMGLSGANVLTF	TGCGCCAGCAGCCAAGTGGCGATGGGCCTCTCTGGGGCCAACGTCCTGACTTTC
TRBV7-8	TRBJ2-1	-	-	CASSFQAAYNEQFF	TGTGCCAGCAGCTTCCAGGCGGCCTACAATGAGCAGTTCTTC
TRBV11-2	TRBJ2-1	-	TRBD1	CASSSRTGAYNEQFF	TGTGCCAGCAGCTCACGGACAGGAGCCTACAATGAGCAGTTCTTC
TRBV28	TRBJ1-4	few	-	CASTGDGYEKLFF	TGTGCCAGCACTGGGGACGGCTATGAAAAACTGTTTTTT
TRBV5-6	TRBJ2-1	few	TRBD2	CASSLGVGLAAEQFF	TGTGCCAGCAGCTTGGGGGTCGGACTAGCGGCTGAACAGTTCTTC
TRBV5-4	TRBJ2-2	-	-	CASSFTRLGNTGELFF	TGTGCCAGCAGCTTTACCCGCCTGGGAAACACCGGGGAGCTGTTTTTT
TRBV6-5	TRBJ2-4	many	TRBD1	CASSRRTGLAKNIQYF	TGTGCCAGCAGTCGACGGACAGGTCTAGCCAAAAACATTCAGTACTTC
TRBV30	TRBJ2-1	many	-	CAWTPYPYNEQFF	TGTGCCTGGACCCCCTATCCGTACAATGAGCAGTTCTTC
TRBV29-1	TRBJ1-3	few	-	CSIELDNTGDTIYF	TGCAGCATAGAGCTGGACAATACCGGGGACACCATATATTTT
TRBV4-2	TRBJ2-7	-	-	CASSQERHPAYEQYF	TGTGCCAGCAGCCAAGAGAGGCACCCTGCCTACGAGCAGTACTTC
TRBV28	TRBJ2-4	many	TRBD2	CASSSASGGNIQYF	TGTGCCAGCAGTTCGGCTAGCGGGGGAAACATTCAGTACTTC
TRBV12-3/TRBV12-4	TRBJ1-2	few	TRBD1	CASSFETGGAGSYGYTF	TGTGCCAGCAGTTTCGAGACAGGGGGCGCCGGAAGCTATGGCTACACCTTC
TRBV5-1	TRBJ2-7	-	TRBD1	CASSRLEGQGYEQYF	TGCGCCAGCAGCCGCCTAGAAGGACAGGGGTACGAGCAGTACTTC
TRBV10-3	TRBJ2-1	few	-	CAISEPAPGGSYNEQFF	TGTGCCATCAGTGAGCCGGCCCCCGGGGGCTCGTACAATGAGCAGTTCTTC
TRBV25-1	TRBJ2-5	-	-	CASSEGGEETQYF	TGTGCCAGCAGTGAAGGGGGCGAGGAGACCCAGTACTTC
TRBV7-2	TRBJ2-7	many	-	CASSPGGRASYEQYF	TGTGCCAGCAGCCCCGGGGGGCGGGCCTCCTACGAGCAGTACTTC
TRBV30	TRBJ2-7	-	TRBD1	CAWRTGVYEQYF	TGTGCCTGGAGGACAGGGGTATACGAGCAGTACTTC